The 19 T cell receptor beta chains given below trace back to one sample, sequenced in a study of blood T cell repertoires in COVID-19. Libraries were prepared by immunoSEQ multiplex PCR; TCRdb keeps only in-frame clonotypes and omits some of them. Among tens of thousands of clones listed, 88% were seen once. Specimen: peripheral blood. These receptors originate from a human donor with active COVID-19. The donor label of this sample is uncertain.

The V call is TRBV5-8, the J call TRBJ2-1, with 10 bases aligning to TRBD2. Looked up from germline, CDR1 is SGHTS and CDR2 is YDEGEE. J gave up 8 bases and V 1 base, and 0 bases lay outside the gene matches. This CDR3 has 13 amino acids. CDR3 loop: CASSLTSGDEQFF. The CDR3 nucleotides are TGTGCCAGCAGCTTGACTAGCGGGGATGAGCAGTTCTTC. The entire variable domain, with the rest obtained from reference TRBV5-8 and TRBJ2-1, is as follows: EAGVTQSPTHLIKTRGQQATLRCSPISGHTSVYWYQQALGLGLQFLLWYDEGEERNRGNFPPRFSGRQFPNYSSELNVNALELEDSALYLCASSLTSGDEQFFGPGTRLTVL.

This chain's CDR3 is CSASLGAGYTGELFF. For the CDR3, the DNA is TGCAGTGCTAGTCTGGGCGCTGGGTACACCGGGGAGCTGTTTTTT. The genes are TRBV20-1 and TRBJ2-2; D gene uncertain. Germline CDR1 DFQATT, CDR2 SNEGSKA (reference sequence). This CDR3 is built from 15 residues. V was cut by 3 bases and J by 3 bases, with 14 bases left in between.

The chain employs TRBV6-5 and TRBJ2-1; D is unresolved. The CDR3 loop spans 15 amino acids. Trimming stripped 0 bases from V and 5 bases from J, with 11 bases between. CDR1 MNHEY and CDR2 SVGAGI come from the germline V gene. The CDR3 DNA follows: TGTGCCAGCAGTTACTCTTTCCAGTCCAACAATGAGCAGTTCTTC. Translating gives CASSYSFQSNNEQFF.

This clone was picked up a small number of times. The rearrangement joins TRBV7-8 to TRBJ2-5, with 7 bases fitting TRBD2. The CDR3 totals 14 residues. Trimming cost V 1 base and J 5 bases; bases outside gene matches: 4. Germline CDR1 is SGHVS and CDR2 is FQNEAQ. The CDR3 protein is CASSLVGGKETQYF. In DNA form, the CDR3 reads TGTGCCAGCAGCTTAGTGGGGGGGAAGGAGACCCAGTACTTC.

This sequence joins TRBV19 and TRBJ2-1, with a weak D call TRBD1 (7 bases). The CDR3 loop spans 14 amino acids. With 3 bases removed from V and 5 bases from J, the gap between germline ends came to 11 bases. From germline, CDR1 is LNHDA and CDR2 SQIVND (reference sequence). The CDR3 DNA is TGTGCCAGTAGTATGGGGGGACAGAACAATGAGCAGTTCTTC. This encodes CASSMGGQNNEQFF.

The sample holds a few counts of this clone. V and J are TRBV5-6 and TRBJ1-1; D might be TRBD1 (5 bases). The CDR3 has 16 residues. Germline V CDR1 and CDR2: SGHDT, YYEEEE. V was cut by 4 bases and J by 2 bases, with 18 bases left in between. The chain's CDR3 is CASSQRGLGVNTEAFF. The DNA of the CDR3 is TGTGCCAGCAGCCAACGGGGGTTGGGGGTTAACACTGAAGCTTTCTTT.

In its sample, this clone ranks as medium-sized. The chain is built from TRBV9 and TRBJ2-1; 10 positions agree with TRBD1. The CDR3 runs 18 residues. V trimming: 4 bases; J trimming: 5 bases; junction bases outside the gene matches: 15. The germline CDR1 and CDR2 sequences are SGDLS and YYNGEE. CDR3 nucleotide sequence: TGTGCCAGCAGCCAACGGGACAGGGGTCTTAGGCACGACAATGAGCAGTTCTTC. Protein product: CASSQRDRGLRHDNEQFF. The entire variable domain, with the rest obtained from reference TRBV9 and TRBJ2-1, is as follows: DSGVTQTPKHLITATGQRVTLRCSPRSGDLSVYWYQQSLDQGLQFLIQYYNGEERAKGNILERFSAQQFPDLHSELNLSSLELGDSALYFCASSQRDRGLRHDNEQFFGPGTRLTVL.

The table lists this clone with a count of one. V gene TRBV11-2 combines with J gene TRBJ2-7, with 9 positions matching TRBD2. The V gene end was trimmed by 1 base and the J gene end by 5 bases; junction bases not matched to a gene: 3. The germline V gene has CDR1 SGHAT and CDR2 FQNNGV. The CDR3 is 14 amino acids. The CDR3 bases are TGTGCCAGCAGCTTAGGAGGGACTAGCCACGAGCAGTACTTC. Its protein is CASSLGGTSHEQYF.

This sequence joins TRBV7-2 and TRBJ2-7; TRBD2 is a possible D gene (5 bases). Deletions cut 3 bases from V and 0 bases from J, with 21 bases between. This CDR3 has 18 residues. The germline V gene encodes CDR1 SGHTA and CDR2 FQGNSA. The CDR3 loop is CASSFPSASFISSYEQYF. As DNA, the CDR3 is TGTGCCAGCAGCTTTCCCTCTGCTAGCTTTATTAGCTCCTACGAGCAGTACTTC.

This chain links TRBV7-6 with TRBJ1-2; D might be TRBD1 (5 bases). This CDR3 spans 14 amino acids. CDR1 SGHVS and CDR2 FNYEAQ come from the germline V gene. V was cut by 1 base and J by 7 bases, with 13 bases left in between. CDR3 loop: CASSLGRGGLGYTF. The DNA of the CDR3 is TGTGCCAGCAGCTTAGGGAGGGGAGGGCTTGGCTACACCTTC.

In nucleotides, the CDR3 is TGTGCCAGTAGTATCGAGAGGTCTGGGGCCAACGTCCTGACTTTC. It yields the protein CASSIERSGANVLTF. The chain combines TRBV19 with TRBJ2-6; no clear D. The germline CDR1 and CDR2 sequences are LNHDA and SQIVND (reference sequence). Trimming took 3 bases from V and 1 from J, leaving 7 bases between them. The CDR3 is 15 residues long.

The rearrangement joins TRBV19 to TRBJ1-6; 9 bases line up with TRBD1. Germline CDR1 LNHDA, CDR2 SQIVND (reference sequence). CDR3 length: 14 amino acids. With 4 bases clipped from V and 9 bases from J, the junction kept 4 bases outside the gene matches. CDR3 DNA: TGTGCCAGTAGTACCCGACAGGGGGGTTCACCCCTCCACTTT. As protein: CASSTRQGGSPLHF.

The chain recombines TRBV3-1 (or the pseudogene TRBV3-2) with TRBJ1-2; D gene ambiguous. The V end lost 4 bases, the J end lost 8 bases, and 17 bases lay between the germline ends. Germline values: CDR1 LGHDT, CDR2 YNNKEL (reference sequence). The CDR3 loop spans 14 amino acids. The CDR3 nucleotides read TGTGCCAGCAGCCCGGGGAGTAGGTCGTTCGGCTACACCTTC. Its translation is CASSPGSRSFGYTF.

The count of this clone is one. The CDR3 loop is CASSLVGSGAPYEQYF. DNA for the CDR3: TGTGCCAGCAGCTTGGTGGGTAGCGGGGCCCCCTACGAGCAGTACTTC. The V and J genes are TRBV5-5 and TRBJ2-7, with TRBD2 matching 8 bases. The V gene end was trimmed by 0 bases and the J gene end by 2 bases; junction bases not matched to a gene: 7. This CDR3 has 16 residues. Germline V lookup: CDR1 SGHKS, CDR2 YYEKEE (reference sequence).

The chain recombines TRBV7-9 with TRBJ1-4; TRBD1 matches at 9 bases. The CDR3 runs 15 residues. The germline gives CDR1 SEHNR, CDR2 FQNEAQ (reference sequence). J was trimmed by 8 bases and V by 3 bases; bases with no gene match: 7. This chain's CDR3 is CASSFLTGGSEKLFF. CDR3 in DNA: TGTGCCAGCAGCTTTTTGACAGGGGGATCGGAAAAACTGTTTTTT.

The chain employs TRBV24-1 and TRBJ2-1; the D gene is possibly TRBD2 (6 bases). The V end was cut by 4 bases, the J end by 8 bases, with 11 bases between. The CDR3 has 13 residues. CDR1 is KGHDR, CDR2 SFDVKD, per germline. The CDR3 sequence is CATSDPGTYEQFF. In DNA, the CDR3 is TGTGCCACCAGTGACCCCGGGACTTATGAGCAGTTCTTC.

Concerning this clone itself: Mismatch with germline at one junction end may stem from a read error. This chain connects TRBV14 to TRBJ2-1; no reliable D call. CDR1 and CDR2 (germline): SGHDN, FVKESK. The CDR3 length is 11 residues. This CDR3 reads CASSLYSEQFF. The CDR3, as DNA: TGTGCCAGCAGTTTGTACAGTGAGCAGTTCTTC.

A remark on this clone: A read error may account for a junction end that differs from germline. The CDR3 nucleotides read TGTGCCGGCAGGGGGGGTAACACCGGGGAGCTGTTTTTT. This translates into CAGRGGNTGELFF. The chain combines TRBV6-5 with TRBJ2-2; the D gene could be TRBD1 or TRBD2 (7 bases each). This CDR3 region has 13 residues. Germline CDR1 reads MNHEY; CDR2 reads SVGAGI.

The V gene is TRBV12-5, the J gene TRBJ1-2; D unresolved. With 2 bases removed from V and 7 bases from J, the gap between germline ends came to 11 bases. This CDR3 is built from 13 residues. Germline V gene sequence: CDR1 LGHNT, CDR2 FRNRAP. This CDR3 reads CASGLTLGTGYTF. In nucleotides, the CDR3 is TGTGCTAGTGGTTTGACCCTGGGCACTGGCTACACCTTC.